A selection of T cell receptor beta chains follows, all from one sample in a study of cytomegalovirus exposure and HLA in healthy donors. The protocol was immunoSEQ multiplex PCR, while the TCRdb copy is restricted to in-frame clones and leaves out a portion. Of about 140,000 clones in the sample, 77% are singletons; the top ten hold around 1.5%. What was sequenced was PBMCs. The receptor source for this set is a female donor in good health and CMV-seronegative. CDR3s include the opening cysteine and the closing phenylalanine or tryptophan. The order of the fields is D gene, clone size, V gene, J gene, CDR3 DNA, CDR3 protein. A D gene is named only where the DNA matches it firmly. Some rows have no size entry. The others give once, few or many, or a class for an expanded clone.

TRBD1	-	TRBV7-9	TRBJ1-1	TGTGCCAGCAGAACTGGACAGGGGATTATGAACACTGAAGCTTTCTTT	CASRTGQGIMNTEAFF
TRBD1	-	TRBV28	TRBJ1-2	TGTGCCAGCAGGAAACAGGGGAACGGGGGCTACACCTTC	CASRKQGNGGYTF
-	-	TRBV6-5	TRBJ1-2	TGTGCCAGCTCTGACGCAGGGGTTGCGCTTGGCTACACCTTC	CASSDAGVALGYTF
TRBD2	-	TRBV20-1	TRBJ2-7	TGCAGGGTCGGCGGGGGGAACGAGCAGTACTTC	CRVGGGNEQYF
TRBD2	-	TRBV19	TRBJ2-3	TGTGCCAGTAGTAAGCCGGGACTAGCGGGGTCCACAGATACGCAGTATTTT	CASSKPGLAGSTDTQYF
TRBD1	-	TRBV6-6	TRBJ1-1	TGTGCCAGCATTACACTGGGACAGAGAGCTTTCTTT	CASITLGQRAFF
TRBD1	-	TRBV7-6	TRBJ2-1	TGTGCCAGCAGCGGGGGACAGTCAACCATCCCAAAGCAGTTCTTC	CASSGGQSTIPKQFF
TRBD1	-	TRBV19	TRBJ1-2	TGTGCCAGTAGTAGACAGGGGAGGACGGCCTATGGCTACACCTTC	CASSRQGRTAYGYTF
TRBD1	few	TRBV30	TRBJ2-7	TGTGCCTGGAGTGTAGGGACAGGGCCGTACGAGCAGTACTTC	CAWSVGTGPYEQYF
TRBD2	-	TRBV30	TRBJ2-2	TGTGCCTGGTCCGGACTAGCGGGAGGCCGGACCGGGGAGCTGTTTTTT	CAWSGLAGGRTGELFF
-	few	TRBV15	TRBJ1-2	TGTGCCACCAGCAGGCCCGGGATCTATGGCTACACCTTC	CATSRPGIYGYTF
TRBD1	-	TRBV11-2	TRBJ2-7	TGTGCCAGCAGCTTCGGGACAGGGGGTTTCTACGAGCAGTACTTC	CASSFGTGGFYEQYF
TRBD2	-	TRBV25-1	TRBJ2-1	TGTGCCAGCAGTGGATCAAGGGGAGGGGACTACAATGAGCAGTTCTTC	CASSGSRGGDYNEQFF
-	-	TRBV2	TRBJ2-3	TGTGCCAGCAGTGCGGCGGATTATACGCAGTATTTT	CASSAADYTQYF
-	-	TRBV5-6	TRBJ2-5	TGTGCCAGCAGCGGGGGGCAAGAGACCCAGTACTTC	CASSGGQETQYF
-	-	TRBV29-1	TRBJ1-1	TGCAGCGCCATCGCCGGTTCCCAAGCTTTCTTT	CSAIAGSQAFF
-	-	TRBV28	TRBJ1-1	TGTGCCAGCACCGAACTCTCGGGACAATTGAACACTGAAGCTTTCTTT	CASTELSGQLNTEAFF
TRBD1	-	TRBV7-2	TRBJ1-5	TGTGCCAGCAGCTTACCCGGGACAGGGAATCAGCCCCAGCATTTT	CASSLPGTGNQPQHF
-	few	TRBV28	TRBJ1-2	TGTGCCAGCAGTTTAAGAATCCGGTCTGGGGGGGGCTACACCTTC	CASSLRIRSGGGYTF
-	-	TRBV19	TRBJ2-6	TGTGCCAGTAGTATTCAGGACAGCATCAACGTCCTGACTTTC	CASSIQDSINVLTF
-	-	TRBV7-8	TRBJ1-1	TGTGCCAGCAGGCCTCAAACGACAGTTAACACTGAAGCTTTCTTT	CASRPQTTVNTEAFF
TRBD1	-	TRBV25-1	TRBJ2-7	TGTGCCAGCAGTCAGCCGGGACAGGGGGCGGACGAGCAGTACTTC	CASSQPGQGADEQYF
-	-	TRBV5-1	TRBJ1-1	TGCGCCAGCAGCTTGGCCCGCGGGGGCAGGCGGGGTGTCACTGAAGCTTTCTTT	CASSLARGGRRGVTEAFF
TRBD1	-	TRBV9	TRBJ1-2	TGTGCCAGCAGCGTAGCTAGGGGAAAGACAGGGGGCGATTACTATGGCTACACCTTC	CASSVARGKTGGDYYGYTF
-	-	TRBV10-2	TRBJ2-1	TGCGCCAGCAGTGAGTCAGGAGTAGAGCAGTTCTTC	CASSESGVEQFF
-	-	TRBV6-6	TRBJ2-1	TGTGCCAGCAGGGGAGGAAGGAATGAGCAGTTCTTC	CASRGGRNEQFF
-	-	TRBV6-1	TRBJ1-2	TGTGCCAGCAGGGCAGGGCCTTCAGTCTATGGCTACACCTTC	CASRAGPSVYGYTF
-	-	TRBV6-6	TRBJ2-1	TGTGCCGTAGGGACTCCGAATGAGCAGTTCTTC	CAVGTPNEQFF
-	-	TRBV6-5	TRBJ1-1	TGTGCCAGCAGTTCCCCTGCGACCCGGGGTGAAGCTTTCTTT	CASSSPATRGEAFF
TRBD1	-	TRBV5-1	TRBJ2-7	TGCGCCAGCAGCAGGGATGGGACAGGGGCCCCCTACGAGCAGTACTTC	CASSRDGTGAPYEQYF
TRBD1	-	TRBV19	TRBJ1-1	TGTGCCAGTAGTCTTGCCCTCGGGACAGGGAACACTGAAGCTTTCTTT	CASSLALGTGNTEAFF
-	-	TRBV13	TRBJ1-2	TGTGCCAGCAGCCGGGGGGAGGGAGGGTATGGCTACACCTTC	CASSRGEGGYGYTF
-	few	TRBV6-1	TRBJ1-3	TGTGCCAGCAGTGAGATCAGACTACCCAGCTCTGGAAACACCATATATTTT	CASSEIRLPSSGNTIYF
TRBD1	-	TRBV7-2	TRBJ1-5	TGTGCCAGCAGCTTAGAAAGTGAGCGGGACAGGGGACGCAATCAGCCCCAGCATTTT	CASSLESERDRGRNQPQHF
-	-	TRBV6-5	TRBJ2-5	TGTGCCAGCAGGGCCGGAGTTGCAGAAGAGACCCAGTACTTC	CASRAGVAEETQYF
-	-	TRBV5-1	TRBJ2-1	TGCGCCAGCAGCTCTACACAGGCAAGCTCCTACAATGAGCAGTTCTTC	CASSSTQASSYNEQFF
-	once	TRBV27	TRBJ1-1	TGTGCCAGCAGTTTAAAGGGGCGGACACACACTGAAGCTTTCTTT	CASSLKGRTHTEAFF
-	-	TRBV15	TRBJ1-5	TGTGCCACCAGCTCCCTCGTGCAAGGGGCTAATAATCAGCCCCAGCATTTT	CATSSLVQGANNQPQHF
TRBD2	-	TRBV10-3	TRBJ2-1	TGTGCCATCGGTACCGAGCGGGGGGCATACAATGAGCAGTTCTTC	CAIGTERGAYNEQFF
TRBD2	-	TRBV4-2	TRBJ2-1	TGTGCCAGCAGCCAAAGCGGGCTAGCGGGAGGTTCCTCCTACAATGAGCAGTTCTTC	CASSQSGLAGGSSYNEQFF
TRBD2	once	TRBV19	TRBJ2-5	TGTGCCTCCAGGCGGGGGTCTGACACCCAGTACTTC	CASRRGSDTQYF
-	few	TRBV6-1	TRBJ2-7	TGTGCCAGCAGTGAAGTAGGTAGGATGGAGCGCTACGAGCAGTACTTC	CASSEVGRMERYEQYF
-	-	TRBV5-6	TRBJ1-1	TGTGCCAGCAGCCTCACCAGGGGGAACACTGAAGCTTTCTTT	CASSLTRGNTEAFF
-	few	TRBV15	TRBJ2-7	TGTGCCACCAGCAGAGATCGACAGTCCGAGCAGTACTTC	CATSRDRQSEQYF
TRBD1	-	TRBV4-2	TRBJ1-1	TGTGCCAGCAGCTACGAGACAGGGGCCCTGAACACTGAAGCTTTCTTT	CASSYETGALNTEAFF
TRBD1	-	TRBV6-1	TRBJ1-2	TGTGCCAGCAGTTCCTCAGGGGGCTCATTTGGCTACACCTTC	CASSSSGGSFGYTF
-	-	TRBV9	TRBJ2-1	TGTGCCAGCAGCGTAGAGAACAGGGCAGACGAGCAGTTCTTC	CASSVENRADEQFF
TRBD1	-	TRBV5-1	TRBJ1-1	TGCGCCAGCAGCTTGTATCAGGGGGCTGGCACTGAAGCTTTCTTT	CASSLYQGAGTEAFF